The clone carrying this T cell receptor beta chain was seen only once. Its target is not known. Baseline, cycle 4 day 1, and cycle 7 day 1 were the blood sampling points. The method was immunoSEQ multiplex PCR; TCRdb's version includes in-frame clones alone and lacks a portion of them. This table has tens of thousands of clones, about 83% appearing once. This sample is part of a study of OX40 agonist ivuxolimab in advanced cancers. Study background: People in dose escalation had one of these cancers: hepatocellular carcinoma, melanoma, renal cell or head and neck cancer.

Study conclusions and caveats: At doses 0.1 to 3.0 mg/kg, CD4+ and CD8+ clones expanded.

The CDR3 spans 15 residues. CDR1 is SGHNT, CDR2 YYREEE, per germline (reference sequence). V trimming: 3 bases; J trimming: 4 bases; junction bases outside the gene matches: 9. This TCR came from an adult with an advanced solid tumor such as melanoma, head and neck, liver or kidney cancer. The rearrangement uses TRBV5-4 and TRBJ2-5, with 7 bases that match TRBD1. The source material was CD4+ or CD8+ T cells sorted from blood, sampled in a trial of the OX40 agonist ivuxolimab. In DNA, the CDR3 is TGTGCCAGCAGCTCACCTACAGGGGCGGGAGAGACCCAGTACTTC. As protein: CASSSPTGAGETQYF.